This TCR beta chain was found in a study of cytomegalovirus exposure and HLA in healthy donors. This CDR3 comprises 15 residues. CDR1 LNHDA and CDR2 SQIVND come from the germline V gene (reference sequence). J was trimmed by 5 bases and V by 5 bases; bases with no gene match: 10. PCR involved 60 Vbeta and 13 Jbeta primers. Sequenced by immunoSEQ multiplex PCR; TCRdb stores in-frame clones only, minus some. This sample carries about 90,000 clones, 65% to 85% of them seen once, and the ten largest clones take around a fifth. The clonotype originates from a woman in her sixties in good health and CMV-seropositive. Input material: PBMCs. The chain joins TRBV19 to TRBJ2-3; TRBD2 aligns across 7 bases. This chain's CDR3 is CASSRQMGGLDTQYF. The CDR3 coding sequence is TGTGCCAGTAGTCGTCAGATGGGAGGGCTAGATACGCAGTATTTT. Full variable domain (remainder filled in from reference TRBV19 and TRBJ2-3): DGGITQSPKYLFRKEGQNVTLSCEQNLNHDAMYWYRQDPGQGLRLIYYSQIVNDFQKGDIAEGYSVSREKKESFPLTVTSAQKNPTAFYLCASSRQMGGLDTQYFGPGTRLTVL.